A single sample is the source of the 26 T cell receptor beta chains below, sequenced in a study of molecular identifiers for immune sequencing clone quantification. MiXCR, applied by TCRdb to the PCR reads, yields one record per CDR3 protein. The sample has around 300,000 distinct CDR3 sequences, 24% seen once; the top ten hold approximately 0.74%. Sequencing was done on a sample of naive CD8+ T cells from blood, with Jurkat cell RNA spiked in. Subset noted: FACS-sorted CD8+CD4-CCR7+CD45RA+ naive T cells. Every receptor here comes from a human donor in good health. Some libraries in this study had Jurkat cell RNA spiked in.

A few counts support this clonotype. The chain uses TRBV19 and TRBJ2-1; 12 bases line up with TRBD2. V was pared by 3 bases and J by 9 bases, with 3 bases of the junction left unmatched. The CDR3 is made up of 14 amino acids. CDR1 LNHDA and CDR2 SQIVND come from the germline V gene (reference sequence). The CDR3 sequence is CASSMTSGGGEQFF. Written as DNA, the CDR3 is TGTGCCAGTAGTATGACTAGCGGGGGAGGTGAGCAGTTCTTC.

V usage is TRBV6-2 or TRBV6-3 and J usage is TRBJ2-1; D uncertain. The length of the CDR3 is 15 residues. The germline V and J ends were trimmed by 4 bases and 4 bases, with 14 bases remaining between them. CDR1 is MNHEY and CDR2 is SVGEGT in the germline V gene. This CDR3 reads CASSSQWSIYNEQFF. CDR3 nucleotides: TGTGCCAGCAGTTCCCAGTGGTCGATATACAATGAGCAGTTCTTC.

On this clonotype itself: A clone one base away is much larger, so this may be a read error. The rearrangement joins TRBV4-3 to TRBJ2-3, with TRBD2 identical over 9 bases. The CDR3 is 17 amino acids. V dropped 1 base and J dropped 3; count of bases not matched to a gene: 8. CDR1 is LGHNA and CDR2 is YSLEER in the germline V gene. CDR3: CASSQGRVSGGTDTQYF. In DNA form, the CDR3 reads TGCGCCAGCAGCCAAGGTAGGGTCAGCGGGGGGACAGATACGCAGTATTTT.

The sample holds a few counts of this clonotype. V and J are TRBV19 and TRBJ1-5; tentative D call: TRBD1 (5 bases). Per the germline V gene, CDR1 is LNHDA and CDR2 is SQIVND (reference sequence). The CDR3 extends over 14 amino acids. Trimming pared 3 bases from V and 6 bases from J, leaving 12 bases between. CDR3 in amino acids: CASSIQGSGQPQHF. The CDR3 DNA reads as TGTGCCAGTAGTATTCAGGGATCCGGTCAGCCCCAGCATTTT.

Details on this clonotype: This may stem from a read error, because a much larger clone lies one nucleotide away. This chain uses TRBV12-5 with TRBJ1-4; a weak D match, TRBD1 (6 bases). The V end lost 8 bases, the J end lost 0 bases, and 16 bases lay between the germline ends. In germline, CDR1 is LGHNT, CDR2 FRNRAP. CDR3 length equals 16 residues. The DNA of the CDR3 is TGTGCTAGTAGTCGGCCGGACAGCCCAACTAATGAAAAACTGTTTTTT. It encodes CASSRPDSPTNEKLFF.

This clonotype came up many times. The genes are TRBV5-4 and TRBJ2-7; 10 bases fit TRBD1. The ends lost 3 bases at V and 5 bases at J; junction bases unmatched: 5. The germline V gene has CDR1 SGHNT and CDR2 YYREEE (reference sequence). CDR3 length: 14 amino acids. CDR3 amino acids: CASSWGTGVNEQYF. CDR3 bases: TGTGCCAGCAGCTGGGGGACAGGGGTGAACGAGCAGTACTTC.

The V and J genes are TRBV27 and TRBJ2-3; the match to TRBD2 covers 8 bases. This CDR3 comprises 16 residues. Germline CDR1 and CDR2: MNHEY and SMNVEV (reference sequence). V gave up 2 bases and J gave up 2 bases; unmatched junction bases: 6. The CDR3 is CASSLEVAGNTDTQYF. As DNA, the CDR3 is TGTGCCAGCAGTTTAGAGGTAGCGGGGAACACAGATACGCAGTATTTT.

In the case of this clonotype: The CDR3 does not end in the conserved phenylalanine or tryptophan, so this is likely a read error. The CDR3 here is CASSPSGTSVYNEQFS. In DNA form, the CDR3 reads TGTGCCAGCAGCCCCTCCGGGACTAGCGTCTACAATGAGCAGTTCTCC. The chain uses TRBV9 and TRBJ2-1, with TRBD2 identical over 10 bases. Germline-derived CDR1 and CDR2 are SGDLS and YYNGEE. The junction had 7 bases not matched to a gene; V was cut back by 4 bases and J by 3 bases. This CDR3 contains 16 residues.

This clonotype was counted between two and nine times. The chain employs TRBV6-2 or TRBV6-3 and TRBJ2-4; 13 positions agree with TRBD2. This CDR3 has 13 amino acids. CDR1 is MNHEY and CDR2 is SVGEGT in the germline V gene. Unmatched junction bases numbered 3, after V lost 8 bases and J lost 8 bases. CDR3 loop: CASWTSGSDIQYF. The CDR3 DNA follows: TGTGCCAGCTGGACTAGCGGGAGCGACATTCAGTACTTC.

This clonotype has more than one count but fewer than ten. This chain links TRBV12-3 or TRBV12-4 with TRBJ2-7; possibly TRBD1 for D (6 bases). Trimming left V 5 bases short and J 6 bases short, with 14 bases between. This CDR3 is 13 amino acids long. CDR3 nucleotide sequence: TGTGCCAGCAGTGTTGGGACAAGGGGCGAGCAGTACTTC. Its translation is CASSVGTRGEQYF.

A word on this clonotype: A much larger clonotype is one base distant, so this may be a read error. The rearrangement links TRBV12-3 or TRBV12-4 to TRBJ1-5; tentatively, D is TRBD1 (6 bases). This CDR3 spans 15 amino acids. V dropped 9 bases and J dropped 4 bases, with 19 bases sitting between them. This chain's CDR3 is CASESGVRINQPQHF. DNA for the CDR3: TGTGCCAGTGAATCAGGGGTGCGGATAAATCAGCCCCAGCATTTT.

This clonotype has ten or more counts. The rearrangement links TRBV5-4 to TRBJ2-1; a weak D match, TRBD2 (6 bases). CDR1 and CDR2 from the germline V gene are SGHNT and YYREEE (reference sequence). This CDR3 has 15 residues. Trimming took 0 bases from V and 5 from J, leaving 12 bases between them. The CDR3 nucleotides read TGTGCCAGCAGCTTGGTCAGAGAGCGGGACAATGAGCAGTTCTTC. Amino acid sequence: CASSLVRERDNEQFF. Variable domain in full (rest from reference TRBV5-4 and TRBJ2-1): ETGVTQSPTHLIKTRGQQVTLRCSSQSGHNTVSWYQQALGQGPQFIFQYYREEENGRGNFPPRFSGLQFPNYSSELNVNALELDDSALYLCASSLVRERDNEQFFGPGTRLTVL.

This clonotype occurred many times. The J gene is TRBJ1-1, the V gene TRBV30; D is unclear. From germline, CDR1 is GTSNPN and CDR2 SVGIG (reference sequence). The CDR3 is made up of 13 amino acids. Trimming shortened V by 2 bases and J by 4 bases, and 11 bases separated the two germline ends. CDR3 sequence: CAWSFRKGTEAFF. In DNA, the CDR3 is TGTGCCTGGAGTTTCCGAAAGGGCACTGAAGCTTTCTTT.

This clonotype was counted ten times or more. The rearrangement links TRBV30 to TRBJ2-5; 7 positions match TRBD2. Germline CDR1 reads GTSNPN; CDR2 reads SVGIG (reference sequence). CDR3 length: 14 amino acids. Trimming took 3 bases from V and 4 from J; bases not matched to a gene: 8. The CDR3: CAWSPELATETQYF. DNA for the CDR3: TGTGCCTGGAGCCCCGAACTAGCGACAGAGACCCAGTACTTC.

As regards this clonotype: A much larger clone differs from this one at a single base, so this may be a read error. V is TRBV6-1 and J is TRBJ2-7, with 9 bases that match TRBD1. Germline trimming cut 6 bases from V and 5 bases from J; bases unmatched to any gene: 8. The CDR3 is made up of 14 amino acids. Germline V lookup: CDR1 MNHNS, CDR2 SASEGT. CDR3 sequence: CASRDRGIFHEQYF. The CDR3 nucleotides read TGTGCCAGCAGGGACAGGGGCATTTTCCACGAGCAGTACTTC.

Only a few counts were recorded for this clonotype. The rearrangement joins TRBV29-1 to TRBJ1-1, with 10 positions matching TRBD1. V shed 7 bases and J 6 bases; nucleotides not matched to a gene: 8. Germline loops: CDR1 SQVTM, CDR2 ANQGSEA. CDR3 length equals 13 residues. The DNA for the CDR3 is TGCAGCGCCATAGGACAGGGGGTGTCTGAAGCTTTCTTT. Translation: CSAIGQGVSEAFF.

This clonotype has just a few counts. The chain recombines TRBV20-1 with TRBJ2-7, with D tentatively TRBD1 (6 bases). The V gene lost 8 bases and the J gene lost 4 bases, with 18 bases spanning the gap. Germline V gives CDR1 DFQATT, CDR2 SNEGSKA (reference sequence). The CDR3 sequence is 13 residues long. CDR3 DNA: TGCAGTACCAGACAGGAGGCAGTATACGAGCAGTACTTC. Amino acid sequence: CSTRQEAVYEQYF.

This clonotype was seen a few times. The chain recombines TRBV4-2 with TRBJ2-7; 8 positions agree with TRBD1. The CDR3 covers 16 residues. Germline V gives CDR1 LGHNA, CDR2 YNFKEQ. With 0 bases clipped from V and 2 bases from J, the junction kept 6 bases outside the gene matches. CDR3 bases: TGTGCCAGCAGCCAAGATAGGGACAGGACTGCCTACGAGCAGTACTTC. Its translation: CASSQDRDRTAYEQYF.

The chain carries TRBV6-2 or TRBV6-3 and TRBJ2-1; D is uncertain. CDR1 is MNHEY, CDR2 SVGEGT, per germline. With 2 bases removed from V and 3 bases from J, the gap between germline ends came to 11 bases. The CDR3 contains 15 residues. The CDR3 sequence is CASSYTAEYYNEQFF. The DNA for the CDR3 is TGTGCCAGCAGTTACACGGCGGAGTACTACAATGAGCAGTTCTTC.

At least ten counts were recorded for this clonotype. The V call is TRBV4-3, the J call TRBJ1-2; D is unclear. This CDR3 has 16 residues. V lost 0 bases and J 4 bases, leaving 15 bases between the germline ends. Germline lookup yields CDR1 LGHNA and CDR2 YSLEER. CDR3 residues: CASSQDVKGGIYGYTF. CDR3 sequence (DNA): TGCGCCAGCAGCCAAGATGTAAAGGGAGGGATCTATGGCTACACCTTC.

Worth noting for this clonotype: This may come from a read error, since a much larger clone is one base off. This rearrangement joins TRBV7-2 to TRBJ2-1; D call uncertain. Germline-derived CDR1 and CDR2 are SGHTA and FQGNSA. The CDR3 is 13 amino acids. The CDR3, as DNA: TGTGCCAGCAGCTTCATGCTTAATAATGTGCAGTTCTTC. Its protein product is CASSFMLNNVQFF.

Concerning this clonotype: With a much larger clone just one base away, this may be a read error. The rearrangement links TRBV27 to TRBJ2-7; possibly TRBD2 for D (5 bases). This CDR3 comprises 13 residues. Trimming removed 3 bases from V and 5 bases from J, with 11 bases in between. Germline V gene lookup returns CDR1 MNHEY and CDR2 SMNVEV (reference sequence). For the CDR3, the DNA is TGTGCCAGCAGTTTGTCTCCGGGGAACGAGCAGTACTTC. The encoded protein is CASSLSPGNEQYF.

This clonotype was counted ten times or more. The V gene is TRBV4-1, the J gene TRBJ1-1, with D maybe TRBD1 (5 bases). CDR1 and CDR2 (germline): MGHRA, YSYEKL. The CDR3 sequence is 16 residues long. V lost 3 bases to trimming and J lost 0 bases, with 14 bases between them. Here the CDR3 DNA reads TGCGCCAGCAGCCAGGGTCGACAGACCATGAACACTGAAGCTTTCTTT. It yields the protein CASSQGRQTMNTEAFF.

For this clonotype: The junction shows a germline mismatch at one end, possibly a read error. The rearrangement joins TRBV6-1 to TRBJ2-7; 10 nucleotides align to TRBD2. Per germline, CDR1 MNHNS and CDR2 SASEGT. There are 15 residues in the CDR3. CDR3 in amino acids: CASSDLLAGIDEQHF. CDR3 nucleotide sequence: TGTGCCAGCAGCGATCTACTAGCGGGAATTGACGAGCAGCACTTC.

The table lists this clonotype with many counts. The chain recombines TRBV4-1 with TRBJ2-3; 8 nucleotides match TRBD1. J was trimmed by 4 bases and V by 4 bases; bases with no gene match: 10. The CDR3 sequence is 16 residues long. Per the germline V gene, CDR1 is MGHRA and CDR2 is YSYEKL. CDR3 region: CASSLGGQGPPDTQYF. Here the CDR3 DNA reads TGCGCCAGCAGCCTTGGCGGACAGGGTCCTCCAGATACGCAGTATTTT.

On this clonotype: The junction does not match germline at one end; this may be a read error. V usage is TRBV6-5 and J usage is TRBJ2-1, with D perhaps matching TRBD1 (6 bases). The CDR3 is 16 amino acids. In germline, CDR1 is MNHEY, CDR2 SVGAGI. As DNA, the CDR3 is TGTGCCAGCGGTTACTCGGTCAGGGGCCCCTACAATGAGCAGTTCTTC. Its translation: CASGYSVRGPYNEQFF.